This T cell receptor (beta chain) emerged from a study of CD8 T cells in ankylosing spondylitis. General study findings and limits: Disease-linked clones were CD8+ and relatively rare in peripheral blood. Certain motif variants had earlier appeared in reactive arthritis synovial fluid and blood. Disease-linked clones reportedly showed significant enrichment in matched ankylosing spondylitis synovial fluid.

With molecular barcodes, quantitative 5'-RACE was used to make the TCR beta libraries. TCRdb used MiXCR to reprocess the 5' RACE reads, holding one entry per CDR3 protein. The data show a few hundred thousand distinct CDR3 sequences, with roughly 10% seen just once and less than 7.5% held by the top ten. The CDR3 has 13 amino acids. CDR1 is PRHDT, CDR2 FYEKMQ, per germline (reference sequence). Trimming took off 1 base at V and 10 bases at J, with 13 bases between the two ends. This clonotype was observed at least ten times. Its antigen is unknown. This TCR was recovered from a male donor with ankylosing spondylitis or in good health (not recorded which). The sequencing input was blood, either unsorted or a sorted T cell fraction (not recorded which). The chain links TRBV13 to TRBJ1-1; D call uncertain. The CDR3 sequence: CASSLDAKSRAFF. The CDR3 bases are TGTGCCAGCAGCTTAGATGCTAAATCTAGAGCTTTCTTT. Based on the CDR3 plus reference TRBV13 and TRBJ1-1, the full variable domain is AAGVIQSPRHLIKEKRETATLKCYPIPRHDTVYWYQQGPGQDPQFLISFYEKMQSDKGSIPDRFSAQQFSDYHSELNMSSLELGDSALYFCASSLDAKSRAFFGQGTRLTVV.